This TCR beta chain was identified in a study of T cell changes during pregnancy in multiple sclerosis (dated 2019 in TCRdb). Describing the broader study: In women with multiple sclerosis, the researchers looked at how the T cell repertoire shifted as pregnancy progressed.

To prepare the library, the immunoSEQ multiplex PCR assay was applied. This is the immuneACCESS table as TCRdb keeps it, with only in-frame sequences that have V and J called. A part of the clones is gone; compared with another copy, unresolved V genes explain less than half, and the rest is unexplained. The table for this sample lists 60,000 or so clones; 70% to 90% of them were counted only once. Roughly 2.7% of the sample goes to the ten largest clones. As concerns this clone: Its antigen target is currently unknown. Per-nucleotide qualities are absent, and no much larger clonotype sits a single base away.

There are 12 amino acids in the CDR3, from cysteine to phenylalanine inclusive. Only the CDR3 part of the read is kept: 36 bases, read in frame from the first base. V is reduced by 6 bases and J by 9 bases, leaving a spacing of 12 bases between them. CDR1 and CDR2 (MNHEY, SMNVEV) derive from the germline V gene (reference sequence). Recombination connected TRBV27 to TRBJ2-1, with a weak D call of TRBD1 (7 bases match). Sample: peripheral blood, taken in the first trimester of pregnancy. The receptor's source is a female donor with multiple sclerosis, enrolled in a pregnancy study. The CDR3 sequence is CASSSGGSEQFF. The DNA sequence is as follows: TGTGCCAGCAGCTCAGGGGGGAGTGAGCAGTTCTTC.